Given below is one TCR beta chain in context. The sample comes from a study of blood T cell repertoires in COVID-19. Study details: Donors in the United States, Italy and Spain gave samples during acute or convalescent COVID-19. T cells, B-cell-depleted T cells, or PBMCs provided the cDNA or gDNA that served as material.

Under the authors' procedure: Quantification of nucleated cells was approximated via reference gene primer amplification. Clones were read by immunoSEQ multiplex PCR, and TCRdb kept only the in-frame ones, dropping some. The V and J calls and clone size were taken over from that table, and D and trimming were inferred from the DNA. The table lists 250,000 to 350,000 clones, around four fifths of them singletons. The trim removed 9 bases at V and 7 bases at J, leaving 13 bases unmatched. The CDR3 contains 16 residues. The germline V gene encodes CDR1 SNHLY and CDR2 FYNNEI. The rearrangement joins TRBV2 to TRBJ2-1; TRBD2 agrees at 12 bases. This clonotype was obtained from a woman aged 45-65 years with active or convalescent COVID-19. The sequencing input was peripheral blood. The CDR3 reads CARTGRLAGVSNEQFF. In DNA form, the CDR3 reads TGTGCCAGAACCGGGAGACTAGCGGGAGTTTCTAATGAGCAGTTCTTC. Full variable domain (remainder filled in from reference TRBV2 and TRBJ2-1): EPEVTQTPSHQVTQMGQEVILRCVPISNHLYFYWYRQILGQKVEFLVSFYNNEISEKSEIFDDQFSVERPDGSNFTLKIRSTKLEDSAMYFCARTGRLAGVSNEQFFGPGTRLTVL.